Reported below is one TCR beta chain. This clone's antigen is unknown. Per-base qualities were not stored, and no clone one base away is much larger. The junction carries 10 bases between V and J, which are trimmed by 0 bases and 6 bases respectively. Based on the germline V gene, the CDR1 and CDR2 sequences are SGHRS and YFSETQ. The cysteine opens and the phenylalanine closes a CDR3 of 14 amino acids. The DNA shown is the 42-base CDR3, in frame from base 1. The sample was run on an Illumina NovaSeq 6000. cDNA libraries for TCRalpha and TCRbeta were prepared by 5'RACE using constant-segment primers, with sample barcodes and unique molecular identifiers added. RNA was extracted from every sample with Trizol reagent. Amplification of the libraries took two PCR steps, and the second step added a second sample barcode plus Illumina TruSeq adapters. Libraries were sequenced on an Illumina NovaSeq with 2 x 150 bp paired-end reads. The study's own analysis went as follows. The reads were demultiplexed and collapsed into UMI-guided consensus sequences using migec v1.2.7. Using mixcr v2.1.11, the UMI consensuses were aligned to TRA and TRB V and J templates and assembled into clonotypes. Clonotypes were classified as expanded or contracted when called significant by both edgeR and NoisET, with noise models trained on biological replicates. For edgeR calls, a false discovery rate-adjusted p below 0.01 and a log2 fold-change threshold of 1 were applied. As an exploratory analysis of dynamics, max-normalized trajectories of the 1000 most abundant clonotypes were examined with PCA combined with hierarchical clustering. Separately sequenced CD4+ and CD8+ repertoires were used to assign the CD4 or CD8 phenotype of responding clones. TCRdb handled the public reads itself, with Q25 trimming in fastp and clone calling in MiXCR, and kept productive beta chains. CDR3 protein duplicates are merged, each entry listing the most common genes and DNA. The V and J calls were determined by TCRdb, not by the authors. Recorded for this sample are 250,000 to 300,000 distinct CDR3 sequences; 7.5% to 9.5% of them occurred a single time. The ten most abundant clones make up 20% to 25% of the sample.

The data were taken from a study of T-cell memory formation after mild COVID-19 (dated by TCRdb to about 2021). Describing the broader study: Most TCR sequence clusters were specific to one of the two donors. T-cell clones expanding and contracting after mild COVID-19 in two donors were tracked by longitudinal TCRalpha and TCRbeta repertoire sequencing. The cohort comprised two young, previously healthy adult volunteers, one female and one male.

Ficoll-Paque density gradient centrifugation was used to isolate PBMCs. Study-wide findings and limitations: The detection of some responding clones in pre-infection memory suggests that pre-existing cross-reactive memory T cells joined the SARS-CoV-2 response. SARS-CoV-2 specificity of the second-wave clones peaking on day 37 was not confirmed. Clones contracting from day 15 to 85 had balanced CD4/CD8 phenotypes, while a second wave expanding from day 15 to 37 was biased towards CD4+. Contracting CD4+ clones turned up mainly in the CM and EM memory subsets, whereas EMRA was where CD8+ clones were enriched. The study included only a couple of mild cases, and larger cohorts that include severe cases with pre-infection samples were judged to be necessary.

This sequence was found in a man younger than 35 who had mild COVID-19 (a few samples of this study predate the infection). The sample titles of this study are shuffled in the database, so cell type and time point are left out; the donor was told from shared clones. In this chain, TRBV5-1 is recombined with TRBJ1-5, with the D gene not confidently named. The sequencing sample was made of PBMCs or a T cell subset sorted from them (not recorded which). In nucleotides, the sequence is TGCGCCAGCAGCTTGGCGTTTGCCGTTCAGCCCCAGCATTTT. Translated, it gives CASSLAFAVQPQHF.